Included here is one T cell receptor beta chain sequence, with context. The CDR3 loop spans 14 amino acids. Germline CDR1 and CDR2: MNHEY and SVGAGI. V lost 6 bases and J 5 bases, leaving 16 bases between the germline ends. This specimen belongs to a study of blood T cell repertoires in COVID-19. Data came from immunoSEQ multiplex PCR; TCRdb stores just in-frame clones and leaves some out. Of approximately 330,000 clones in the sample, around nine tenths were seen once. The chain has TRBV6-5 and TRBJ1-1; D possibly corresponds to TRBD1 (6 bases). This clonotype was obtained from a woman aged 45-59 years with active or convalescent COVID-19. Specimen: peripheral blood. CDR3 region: CASRNGGRRTEAFF. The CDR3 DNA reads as TGTGCCAGCAGGAACGGGGGGCGCCGGACTGAAGCTTTCTTT.